The 7 T cell receptor beta chains below were found in one sample sequenced in a study of blood T cell repertoires in COVID-19 (dated by TCRdb to 2018 to 2020). The library came from the immunoSEQ multiplex PCR assay. The clones in this table, taken by TCRdb from immuneACCESS, are in-frame only. Not every clone is retained; where verified, under half of the shortfall comes from an unresolved V gene, and the cause of the rest is unknown. For this sample the table gives some 130,000 clones, of which roughly 72% were detected only once. The ten largest clones take up 11% of the sample. The specimen was peripheral blood. The source is a human donor in a cohort sampled during active COVID-19.

The chain is built from TRBV5-6 and TRBJ2-7; weak D call: TRBD1 (5 bases). The CDR3 contains 18 residues. Germline assignment: CDR1 SGHDT and CDR2 YYEEEE. The V end lost 2 bases, the J end lost 0 bases, and 21 bases lay between the germline ends. The CDR3 nucleotides read TGTGCCAGCAGCTTTAGCCGGGTCAGGGCCCCTAGCTCCTACGAGCAGTACTTC. This encodes CASSFSRVRAPSSYEQYF.

V usage is TRBV7-3 and J usage is TRBJ2-3, with TRBD1 matching 10 bases. This CDR3 is built from 14 residues. Trimming removed 3 bases from V and 6 bases from J; junction bases left unmatched: 3. The V gene's germline CDR1 is SGHTA and CDR2 FQGTGA. The CDR3: CASSFDRGRDTQYF. CDR3 sequence (DNA): TGTGCCAGCAGCTTCGACAGGGGGCGGGATACGCAGTATTTT.

This chain joins TRBV6-4 and TRBJ2-1; 9 nucleotides line up with TRBD1. The germline gives CDR1 MRHNA, CDR2 SNTAGT. The CDR3 extends over 15 amino acids. J lost 6 bases, V lost 2 bases, and 5 bases had no gene match. Here the CDR3 reads CASSDEAGQGNEQFF. In nucleotides, the CDR3 is TGTGCCAGCAGTGACGAGGCGGGACAGGGCAATGAGCAGTTCTTC.

This clone showed up just once. This chain connects TRBV5-4 to TRBJ2-5; a possible D gene is TRBD2 (5 bases). This CDR3 comprises 13 residues. V shed 5 bases and J shed 2 bases, with 10 bases lying between them. The germline CDR1 and CDR2 sequences are SGHNT and YYREEE (reference sequence). The CDR3 DNA reads as TGTGCCAGCAGAAAGGACTCACAAGAGACCCAGTACTTC. Translating gives CASRKDSQETQYF.

This sequence joins TRBV19 and TRBJ2-3; tentatively, D is TRBD2 (6 bases). The V end was cut by 4 bases, the J end by 6 bases, with 11 bases between. The CDR3 sequence is 13 residues long. CDR1 is LNHDA and CDR2 is SQIVND in the germline V gene (reference sequence). The CDR3 coding sequence is TGTGCCAGTAGTAAGGGGACTTTGGATACGCAGTATTTT. Translated, it gives CASSKGTLDTQYF.

This chain links TRBV2 with TRBJ2-6; a weak D match, TRBD1 (6 bases). CDR1 SNHLY and CDR2 FYNNEI come from the germline V gene. V was cut by 6 bases and J by 0 bases, with 15 bases left in between. The CDR3 length is 17 residues. CDR3 amino acids: CASSLQGLNSGANVLTF. DNA of the CDR3: TGTGCCAGCAGCCTACAGGGTTTGAACTCTGGGGCCAACGTCCTGACTTTC.

The sample holds a few counts of this clone. This chain uses TRBV2 with TRBJ2-1; no firm D call. The V and J ends lost 3 bases and 4 bases respectively, with 13 bases between them. Germline V lookup: CDR1 SNHLY, CDR2 FYNNEI. The CDR3 sequence is 15 residues long. CDR3 bases: TGTGCCAGCAGTGAGGAACAGTCGCTTTACAATGAGCAGTTCTTC. This translates into CASSEEQSLYNEQFF.